Below are 29 T cell receptor beta chains sequenced from a single sample in a study of blood T cell repertoires in COVID-19. Here immunoSEQ multiplex PCR was the method, and the copy in TCRdb shows in-frame clones only, minus some. The sample records 90,000 or so clones, 86% being singletons. The sample taken for sequencing was peripheral blood. The receptor set was obtained from a man between 60 and 75 years old with acute or convalescent COVID-19.

This clone was recorded once. The chain has TRBV6-5 and TRBJ1-2; D is ambiguous. This CDR3 comprises 12 residues. Germline V lookup: CDR1 MNHEY, CDR2 SVGAGI. The ends were cut back, 5 bases at V and 8 bases at J, with 12 bases in the middle. CDR3 in DNA: TGTGCCAGCAGTCCACAGCCGGGAGGCTACACCTTC. It translates to CASSPQPGGYTF.

The CDR3 region is CARSYGAVKNIQYF. CDR3 DNA: TGTGCCAGAAGCTATGGGGCAGTTAAAAACATTCAGTACTTC. The chain has TRBV5-3 and TRBJ2-4, with D perhaps TRBD1 (5 bases). TRBV5-3 qualifies as an ORF whose function is uncertain. This CDR3 has 14 residues. V gave up 3 bases and J gave up 4 bases, with 11 bases separating them.

The CDR3 bases are TGTGCCAGCAGGCCAGGACAGAACACTGAAGCTTTCTTT. Translation gives CASRPGQNTEAFF. The V call is TRBV6-5, the J call TRBJ1-1, with a possible D match to TRBD1 (5 bases). V lost 6 bases and J 1 base, leaving 9 bases between the germline ends. The CDR3 extends over 13 amino acids. Germline V gives CDR1 MNHEY, CDR2 SVGAGI.

The chain has TRBV30 and TRBJ2-5; D may be TRBD1 (5 bases). Germline V gives CDR1 GTSNPN, CDR2 SVGIG (reference sequence). Trimming pared 3 bases from V and 3 bases from J, leaving 8 bases between. The CDR3 consists of 12 residues. The CDR3 loop is CAWRQAKETQYF. The DNA of the CDR3 is TGTGCCTGGAGACAGGCTAAAGAGACCCAGTACTTC.

This clone was observed a single time. This chain joins TRBV27 and TRBJ1-5; TRBD1 agrees at 8 bases. Germline V gene data show CDR1 as MNHEY and CDR2 as SMNVEV (reference sequence). The CDR3 covers 18 residues. The J segment lost 6 bases and the V segment lost 5 bases, leaving 18 bases of the junction unmatched. In DNA form, the CDR3 reads TGTGCCAGCAGTCCCCATCGGACAGGGAACCTAATTTCTCAGCCCCAGCATTTT. Translating it yields CASSPHRTGNLISQPQHF.

The chain recombines TRBV19 with TRBJ1-6; D gene unclear. CDR1 is LNHDA and CDR2 is SQIVND in the germline V gene (reference sequence). Trimming pared 7 bases from V and 9 bases from J, leaving 22 bases between. This CDR3 is built from 16 residues. CDR3 amino acids: CASTNKRERLSSPLHF. In DNA form, the CDR3 reads TGTGCCAGTACTAACAAGAGGGAGAGGTTAAGTTCACCCCTCCACTTT.

The rearrangement joins TRBV9 to TRBJ2-3; the match to TRBD2 covers 10 bases. CDR3 length equals 15 residues. V gave up 3 bases and J gave up 4 bases; unmatched junction bases: 5. Per the germline V gene, CDR1 is SGDLS and CDR2 is YYNGEE. The CDR3 DNA is TGTGCCAGCAGCGAAGCTAGCGGGGGTGCAGATACGCAGTATTTT. Its protein product is CASSEASGGADTQYF.

The table lists this clone with a count of one. The rearrangement joins TRBV5-6 to TRBJ2-1, with TRBD2 as a possible D gene (5 bases). Germline V CDR1 and CDR2: SGHDT, YYEEEE. This CDR3 region has 15 residues. V lost 4 bases and J lost 1, with 12 bases in between. The CDR3 here is CASSRGLESYNEQFF. In DNA form, the CDR3 reads TGTGCCAGCAGCCGTGGACTCGAATCCTACAATGAGCAGTTCTTC.

The V gene is TRBV29-1, the J gene TRBJ1-5, with D unresolved. V was cut by 6 bases and J by 4 bases, with 10 bases left in between. Germline V gene lookup returns CDR1 SQVTM and CDR2 ANQGSEA. This CDR3 contains 12 residues. CDR3 protein: CSVGGDNQPQHF. For the CDR3, the DNA is TGCAGCGTGGGAGGCGATAATCAGCCCCAGCATTTT. The entire variable domain, with the rest obtained from reference TRBV29-1 and TRBJ1-5, is as follows: SAVISQKPSRDICQRGTSLTIQCQVDSQVTMMFWYRQQPGQSLTLIATANQGSEATYESGFVIDKFPISRPNLTFSTLTVSNMSPEDSSIYLCSVGGDNQPQHFGDGTRLSIL.

The rearrangement joins TRBV5-1 to TRBJ2-2, with a weak D call TRBD1 (5 bases). Germline V lookup: CDR1 SGHRS, CDR2 YFSETQ. CDR3 size: 15 residues. Trimming removed 1 base at V and 5 bases at J, with 12 bases between. The CDR3 DNA sequence: TGCGCCAGCAGCTTGTTCGGAAGGGGAACCGGGGAGCTGTTTTTT. Its protein is CASSLFGRGTGELFF.

This clone occurred once. The chain uses TRBV14 and TRBJ2-2, with 13 positions matching TRBD2. From germline, CDR1 is SGHDN and CDR2 FVKESK. The CDR3 is 21 residues long. V gave up 3 bases and J gave up 6 bases; unmatched junction bases: 19. The CDR3 loop is CASSHRNFLLAGGPKAGELFF. The CDR3 DNA reads TGTGCCAGCAGCCACCGAAATTTTTTACTAGCGGGAGGGCCGAAGGCCGGGGAGCTGTTTTTT. The variable domain in full, with the rest retrieved from reference TRBV14 and TRBJ2-2, is EAGVTQFPSHSVIEKGQTVTLRCDPISGHDNLYWYRRVMGKEIKFLLHFVKESKQDESGMPNNRFLAERTGGTYSTLKVQPAELEDSGVYFCASSHRNFLLAGGPKAGELFFGEGSRLTVL.

V and J are TRBV5-5 and TRBJ2-7; 10 bases are a match to TRBD2. Trimming removed 4 bases from V and 2 bases from J; junction bases left unmatched: 12. Germline V CDR1 and CDR2: SGHKS, YYEKEE (reference sequence). This CDR3 region has 17 residues. In DNA, the CDR3 is TGTGCCAGCAGCCAGGACCTCGGGCTAGCGGGGGCCTACGAGCAGTACTTC. This translates into CASSQDLGLAGAYEQYF.

This chain joins TRBV5-1 and TRBJ2-7, with 8 bases aligning to TRBD1. The V and J ends lost 4 bases and 0 bases, in that order; junction bases with no gene match: 6. The V gene's germline CDR1 is SGHRS and CDR2 YFSETQ. The CDR3 extends over 15 amino acids. CDR3 protein: CASSRKTGDSYEQYF. CDR3 sequence (DNA): TGCGCCAGCAGCAGGAAGACAGGGGACTCCTACGAGCAGTACTTC.

This sequence joins TRBV5-1 and TRBJ2-1; 7 bases line up with TRBD2. CDR3 size: 16 residues. Germline V CDR1 and CDR2: SGHRS, YFSETQ. Trimming took 0 bases from V and 7 from J; bases not matched to a gene: 10. CDR3 sequence: CASSLELAGVKNEQFF. The CDR3 nucleotides read TGCGCCAGCAGCTTGGAATTGGCGGGAGTCAAGAATGAGCAGTTCTTC.

The chain has TRBV3-1 (or the pseudogene TRBV3-2) and TRBJ1-2, with 7 bases lining up with TRBD1. The CDR3 has 15 amino acids. V gave up 1 base and J gave up 4 bases; unmatched junction bases: 6. CDR1 is LGHDT and CDR2 is YNNKEL in the germline V gene (reference sequence). The CDR3 nucleotides read TGTGCCAGCAGCCAAGGAAGACAGGGAGGCTATGGCTACACCTTC. Residues: CASSQGRQGGYGYTF.

The chain recombines TRBV19 with TRBJ1-4, with 7 bases identical to TRBD1. From germline, CDR1 is LNHDA and CDR2 SQIVND (reference sequence). With V trimmed by 5 bases and J by 6 bases, 9 bases remained unmatched. The CDR3 spans 15 residues. The CDR3 DNA is TGTGCCAGTAGTGCGACAGGGTCTGGTGATGAAAAACTGTTTTTT. Protein sequence: CASSATGSGDEKLFF.

This chain links TRBV29-1 with TRBJ1-2; D unresolved. Germline CDR1 reads SQVTM; CDR2 reads ANQGSEA. V lost 2 bases and J lost 3, with 13 bases in between. This CDR3 has 14 amino acids. DNA of the CDR3: TGCAGCGTTGAACGCATGAGTCCGGACTATGGCTACACCTTC. This sequence encodes CSVERMSPDYGYTF.

V and J are TRBV6-2 or TRBV6-3 and TRBJ1-5; 8 nucleotides match TRBD1. The CDR3 contains 18 residues. The V segment lost 2 bases and the J segment 0 bases; nucleotides outside the gene matches: 9. Per the germline V gene, CDR1 is MNHEY and CDR2 is SVGEGT. CDR3 sequence: CASSYEGGQAPSNQPQHF. DNA for the CDR3: TGTGCCAGCAGTTACGAAGGGGGACAGGCACCTAGCAATCAGCCCCAGCATTTT.

This chain connects TRBV21-1 to TRBJ1-1; TRBD1, the D gene given by the table, was not confirmed from the DNA. TRBV21-1 is an annotated pseudogene. This CDR3 contains 15 residues. As DNA, the CDR3 is TGTGCCAGCAGCTGCAGGGGGGTGTTATGCCCTGAAGCTTTCTTT. Its protein is CASSCRGVLCPEAFF.

The V and J genes are TRBV6-6 and TRBJ1-4; D unclear. V lost 5 bases, J lost 0 bases, and 16 bases lay in between. The CDR3 covers 17 residues. CDR1 and CDR2 (germline): MNHNY, SVGAGI (reference sequence). The DNA for the CDR3 is TGTGCCAGCAGTCCCGGGTTGGGAGTTGCAACTAATGAAAAACTGTTTTTT. Amino acids: CASSPGLGVATNEKLFF.

The rearrangement joins TRBV19 to TRBJ1-5; D perhaps matches TRBD1 (5 bases). Trimming removed 7 bases from V and 2 bases from J, with 15 bases in between. Germline V lookup: CDR1 LNHDA, CDR2 SQIVND (reference sequence). CDR3 length equals 15 residues. This CDR3 reads CASTPTLRGNQPQHF. DNA for the CDR3: TGTGCCAGTACCCCGACCCTCAGGGGCAATCAGCCCCAGCATTTT.

The chain recombines TRBV14 with TRBJ2-5, with TRBD2 as a possible D gene (6 bases). CDR1 is SGHDN and CDR2 is FVKESK in the germline V gene. This CDR3 is 18 amino acids long. The V end was cut by 2 bases, the J end by 0 bases, with 19 bases between. CDR3 sequence: CASSQTGRQPVNQETQYF. CDR3 DNA sequence: TGTGCCAGCAGCCAAACCGGGAGACAGCCCGTTAACCAAGAGACCCAGTACTTC.

The genes are TRBV5-6 and TRBJ2-3, with 12 bases that match TRBD2. Germline CDR1 SGHDT, CDR2 YYEEEE. This CDR3 is 16 amino acids long. Trimming cost V 4 bases and J 2 bases; bases outside gene matches: 5. For the CDR3, the DNA is TGTGCCAGCAGCCCCGGACTAGCGGGGACCACAGATACGCAGTATTTT. Amino acids: CASSPGLAGTTDTQYF.

The rearrangement links TRBV5-1 to TRBJ2-7; 9 bases are shared with TRBD2. The germline V gene has CDR1 SGHRS and CDR2 YFSETQ. The J segment lost 2 bases and the V segment lost 0 bases, leaving 9 bases of the junction unmatched. CDR3 size: 17 residues. CDR3 in amino acids: CASSLARLAGDPYEQYF. In nucleotides, the CDR3 is TGCGCCAGCAGCTTGGCCCGTTTAGCGGGAGACCCCTACGAGCAGTACTTC.

This clone was counted a single time. V is TRBV2 and J is TRBJ1-6; 8 bases fit TRBD1. CDR3 length: 14 residues. Germline V gives CDR1 SNHLY, CDR2 FYNNEI. With V trimmed by 6 bases and J by 9 bases, 7 bases remained unmatched. CDR3 region: CASRLDRGLSPLHF. The CDR3 coding sequence is TGTGCCAGCAGACTAGACAGGGGACTTTCACCCCTCCACTTT.

This rearrangement joins TRBV9 to TRBJ2-7, with D possibly TRBD1 on 5 matching bases. CDR1 and CDR2 (germline): SGDLS, YYNGEE. The CDR3 is made up of 15 amino acids. Trimming removed 0 bases from V and 2 bases from J, with 12 bases in between. The CDR3 coding sequence is TGTGCCAGCAGCGTAGAGGAAGGGGCCACCTACGAGCAGTACTTC. It yields the protein CASSVEEGATYEQYF.

The DNA of the CDR3 is TGCGCCAGCAGCGTGACAGGGGTTCACTATGGCTACACCTTC. It translates to CASSVTGVHYGYTF. The gene calls are TRBV5-1 and TRBJ1-2, with 8 bases aligning to TRBD1. The V gene's germline CDR1 is SGHRS and CDR2 YFSETQ. The CDR3 runs to 14 residues. The V and J ends lost 4 bases and 3 bases, in that order; junction bases with no gene match: 5.

Written as DNA, the CDR3 is TGTGCCAGTAGTACCCAGCAGGGACAGGGGCCCTACGAGCAGTACTTC. This encodes CASSTQQGQGPYEQYF. V is TRBV19 and J is TRBJ2-7; 10 positions match TRBD1. V lost 4 bases and J lost 2; bases outside the gene matches: 8. Germline assignment: CDR1 LNHDA and CDR2 SQIVND (reference sequence). This CDR3 contains 16 residues.

The chain recombines TRBV6-2 or TRBV6-3 with TRBJ1-5, with D possibly being TRBD1 (6 bases). CDR3 length equals 14 residues. V lost 5 bases and J lost 2, with 10 bases in between. CDR1 MNHEY and CDR2 SVGEGT come from the germline V gene. The CDR3 DNA reads as TGTGCCAGCAGTAAGGACAGCGGCAATCAGCCCCAGCATTTT. The encoded protein is CASSKDSGNQPQHF.